The clone carrying this T cell receptor beta chain has more than one count but fewer than ten. Its antigen is as yet unknown. The CDR3 consists of 14 residues. V lost 1 base and J 5 bases, leaving 11 bases between the germline ends. CDR1 is SEHNR, CDR2 FQNEAQ, per germline (reference sequence). From the RT-PCR reads, TCRdb called clonotypes with MiXCR, one entry per CDR3 protein. The sample lists 450,000 to 600,000 distinct CDR3 sequences; around 7.9% were seen once. The sample comes from a study of response to subunit inactivated influenza vaccine. Overall study findings and caveats: Authors suggested seasonal influenza vaccinations each recruit few new T cells.

The TCR was taken from a man between 50 and 70 years old who received an inactivated influenza vaccine. The material was PBMCs from blood, obtained less than 30 months after vaccination. The rearrangement uses TRBV7-9 and TRBJ1-2; D might be TRBD1 (5 bases). The CDR3 loop is CASSLVGVEYGYTF. CDR3 in DNA: TGTGCCAGCAGCTTAGTAGGGGTTGAGTATGGCTACACCTTC. The entire variable domain, with the rest obtained from reference TRBV7-9 and TRBJ1-2, is as follows: DTGVSQNPRHKITKRGQNVTFRCDPISEHNRLYWYRQTLGQGPEFLTYFQNEAQLEKSRLLSDRFSAERPKGSFSTLEIQRTEQGDSAMYLCASSLVGVEYGYTFGSGTRLTVV.